Detailed here is one T cell receptor (beta chain). The data were taken from a study of shared clonotypes between healthy human individuals. The repertoire was sequenced with immunoSEQ multiplex PCR; TCRdb's copy has only in-frame clones and lacks some. The data hold under 600,000 clones, with 98% observed a single time. From germline, CDR1 is SEHNR and CDR2 FQNEAQ (reference sequence). With 7 bases removed from V and 5 bases from J, the gap between germline ends came to 9 bases. The length of the CDR3 is 11 residues. CD45RO negativity and positive selection for CCR7 defined naive CD8 cells, a population that excluded terminally differentiated effector memory CD45RA+ cells. All the donors were Caucasian adults who lived in Nashville, Tennessee.

The chain employs TRBV7-9 and TRBJ2-7; D gene unclear. The clonotype comes from a man aged 25-40 years in good health. Specimen: naive CD8+ T cells sorted from blood. CDR3: CASTSGDEQYF. The CDR3 bases are TGTGCCAGCACCTCCGGTGACGAGCAGTACTTC.